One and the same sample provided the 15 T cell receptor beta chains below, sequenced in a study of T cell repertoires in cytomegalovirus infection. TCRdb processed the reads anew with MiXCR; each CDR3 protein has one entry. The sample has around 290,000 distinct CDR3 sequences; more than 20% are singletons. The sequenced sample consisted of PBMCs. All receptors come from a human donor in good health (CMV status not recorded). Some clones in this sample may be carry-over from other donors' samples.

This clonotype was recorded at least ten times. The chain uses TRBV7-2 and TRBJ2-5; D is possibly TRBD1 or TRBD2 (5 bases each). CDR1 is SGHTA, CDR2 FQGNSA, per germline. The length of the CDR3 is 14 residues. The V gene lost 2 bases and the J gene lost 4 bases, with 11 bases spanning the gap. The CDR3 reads CASSLWRTRETQYF. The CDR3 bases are TGTGCCAGCAGCTTATGGAGGACACGAGAGACCCAGTACTTC. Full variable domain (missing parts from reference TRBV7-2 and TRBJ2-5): GAGVSQSPSNKVTEKGKDVELRCDPISGHTALYWYRQSLGQGLEFLIYFQGNSAPDKSGLPSDRFSAERTGGSVSTLTIQRTQQEDSAVYLCASSLWRTRETQYFGPGTRLLVL.

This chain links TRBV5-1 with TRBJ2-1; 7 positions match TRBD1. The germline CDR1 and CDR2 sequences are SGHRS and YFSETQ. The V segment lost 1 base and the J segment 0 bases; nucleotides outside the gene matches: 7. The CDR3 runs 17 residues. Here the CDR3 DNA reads TGCGCCAGCAGCTTGACGGGACAGAGAAGCTCCTACAATGAGCAGTTCTTC. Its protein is CASSLTGQRSSYNEQFF. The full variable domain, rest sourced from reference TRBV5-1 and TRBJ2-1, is KAGVTQTPRYLIKTRGQQVTLSCSPISGHRSVSWYQQTPGQGLQFLFEYFSETQRNKGNFPGRFSGRQFSNSRSEMNVSTLELGDSALYLCASSLTGQRSSYNEQFFGPGTRLTVL.

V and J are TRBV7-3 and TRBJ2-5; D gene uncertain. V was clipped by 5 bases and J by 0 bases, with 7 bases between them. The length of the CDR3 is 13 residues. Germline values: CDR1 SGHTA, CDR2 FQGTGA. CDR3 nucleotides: TGTGCCAGCAGCGCCCGATACCAAGAGACCCAGTACTTC. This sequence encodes CASSARYQETQYF. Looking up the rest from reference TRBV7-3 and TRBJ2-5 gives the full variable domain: GAGVSQTPSNKVTEKGKYVELRCDPISGHTALYWYRQSLGQGPEFLIYFQGTGAADDSGLPNDRFFAVRPEGSVSTLKIQRTERGDSAVYLCASSARYQETQYFGPGTRLLVL.

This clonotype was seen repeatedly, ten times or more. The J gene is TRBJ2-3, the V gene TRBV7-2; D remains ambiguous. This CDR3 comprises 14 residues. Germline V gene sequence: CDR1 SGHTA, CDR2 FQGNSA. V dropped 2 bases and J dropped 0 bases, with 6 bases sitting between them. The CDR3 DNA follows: TGTGCCAGCAGCTTACTGGGGAGCACAGATACGCAGTATTTT. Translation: CASSLLGSTDTQYF.

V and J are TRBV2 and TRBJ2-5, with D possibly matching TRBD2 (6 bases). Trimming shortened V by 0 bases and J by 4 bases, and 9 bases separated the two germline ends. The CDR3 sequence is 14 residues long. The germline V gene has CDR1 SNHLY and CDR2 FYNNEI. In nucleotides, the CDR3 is TGTGCCAGCAGTGAAGCGCGGAGGGCAGAGACCCAGTACTTC. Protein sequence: CASSEARRAETQYF. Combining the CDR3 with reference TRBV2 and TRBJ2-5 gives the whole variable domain EPEVTQTPSHQVTQMGQEVILRCVPISNHLYFYWYRQILGQKVEFLVSFYNNEISEKSEIFDDQFSVERPDGSNFTLKIRSTKLEDSAMYFCASSEARRAETQYFGPGTRLLVL.

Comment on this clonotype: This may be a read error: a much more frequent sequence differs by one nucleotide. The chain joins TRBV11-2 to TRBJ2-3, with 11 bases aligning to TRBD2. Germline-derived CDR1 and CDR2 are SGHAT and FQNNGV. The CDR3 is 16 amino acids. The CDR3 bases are TGTGCCAGAAGCTTACGGGGACTAGCGGGCACAGATACGCAGTATTTT. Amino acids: CARSLRGLAGTDTQYF. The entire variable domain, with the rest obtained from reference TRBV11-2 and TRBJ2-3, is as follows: EAGVAQSPRYKIIEKRQSVAFWCNPISGHATLYWYQQILGQGPKLLIQFQNNGVVDDSQLPKDRFSAERLKGVDSTLKIQPAKLEDSAVYLCARSLRGLAGTDTQYFGPGTRLTVL.

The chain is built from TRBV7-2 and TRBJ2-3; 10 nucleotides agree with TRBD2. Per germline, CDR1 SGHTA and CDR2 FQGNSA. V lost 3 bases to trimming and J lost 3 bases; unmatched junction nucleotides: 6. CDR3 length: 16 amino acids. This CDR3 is CASSFHTSGKTDTQYF. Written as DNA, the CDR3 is TGTGCCAGCAGCTTCCATACTAGCGGGAAAACAGATACGCAGTATTTT.

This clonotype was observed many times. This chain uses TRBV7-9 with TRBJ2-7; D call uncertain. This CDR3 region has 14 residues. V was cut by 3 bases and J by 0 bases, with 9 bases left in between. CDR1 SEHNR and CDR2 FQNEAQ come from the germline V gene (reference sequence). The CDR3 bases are TGTGCCAGCAGCTTTCCCCCCTCCTCCTACGAGCAGTACTTC. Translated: CASSFPPSSYEQYF.

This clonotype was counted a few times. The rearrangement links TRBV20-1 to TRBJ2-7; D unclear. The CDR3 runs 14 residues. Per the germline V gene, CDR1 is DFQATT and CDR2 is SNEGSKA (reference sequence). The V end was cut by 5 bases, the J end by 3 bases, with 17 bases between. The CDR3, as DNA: TGCAGTGCTCATAAATCTGGTAGGAACTACGAGCAGTACTTC. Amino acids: CSAHKSGRNYEQYF.

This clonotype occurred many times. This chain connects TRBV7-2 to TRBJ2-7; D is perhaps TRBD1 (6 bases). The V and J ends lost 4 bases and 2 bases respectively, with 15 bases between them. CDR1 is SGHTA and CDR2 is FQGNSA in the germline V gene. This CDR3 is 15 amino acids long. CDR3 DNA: TGTGCCAGCAGCTACACAGGGTTCCCAGCCTACGAGCAGTACTTC. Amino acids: CASSYTGFPAYEQYF.

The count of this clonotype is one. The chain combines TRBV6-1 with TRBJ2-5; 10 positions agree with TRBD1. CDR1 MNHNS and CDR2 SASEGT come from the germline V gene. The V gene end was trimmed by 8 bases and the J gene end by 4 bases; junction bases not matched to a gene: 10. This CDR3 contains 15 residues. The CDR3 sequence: CASANWDRGRETQYF. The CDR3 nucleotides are TGTGCCAGCGCCAATTGGGACAGGGGCCGAGAGACCCAGTACTTC.

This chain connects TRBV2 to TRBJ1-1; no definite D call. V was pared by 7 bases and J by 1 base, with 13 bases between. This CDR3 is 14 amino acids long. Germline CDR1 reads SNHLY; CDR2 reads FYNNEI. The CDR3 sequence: CASTPLDANTEAFF. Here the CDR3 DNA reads TGTGCCAGCACCCCACTGGATGCGAACACTGAAGCTTTCTTT.

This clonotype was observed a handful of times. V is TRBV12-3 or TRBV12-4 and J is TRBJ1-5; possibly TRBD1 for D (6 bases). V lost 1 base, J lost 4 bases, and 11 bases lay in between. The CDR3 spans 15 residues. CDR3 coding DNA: TGTGCCAGCAGTTTAGAAACAGGGTGGAATCAGCCCCAGCATTTT. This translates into CASSLETGWNQPQHF.

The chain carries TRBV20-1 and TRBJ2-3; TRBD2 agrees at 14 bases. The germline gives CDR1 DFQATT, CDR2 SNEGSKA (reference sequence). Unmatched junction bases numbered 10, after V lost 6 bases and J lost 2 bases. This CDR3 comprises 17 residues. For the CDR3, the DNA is TGCAGTGCGGGAAGACTAGCGGGAGGGCCGAACACAGATACGCAGTATTTT. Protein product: CSAGRLAGGPNTDTQYF.

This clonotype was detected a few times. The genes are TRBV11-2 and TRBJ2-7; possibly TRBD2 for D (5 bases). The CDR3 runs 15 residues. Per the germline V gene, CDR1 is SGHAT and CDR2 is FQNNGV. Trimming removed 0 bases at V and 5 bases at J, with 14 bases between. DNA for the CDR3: TGTGCCAGCAGCTTAGATCCCGGCGGACTCCACGAGCAGTACTTC. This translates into CASSLDPGGLHEQYF.